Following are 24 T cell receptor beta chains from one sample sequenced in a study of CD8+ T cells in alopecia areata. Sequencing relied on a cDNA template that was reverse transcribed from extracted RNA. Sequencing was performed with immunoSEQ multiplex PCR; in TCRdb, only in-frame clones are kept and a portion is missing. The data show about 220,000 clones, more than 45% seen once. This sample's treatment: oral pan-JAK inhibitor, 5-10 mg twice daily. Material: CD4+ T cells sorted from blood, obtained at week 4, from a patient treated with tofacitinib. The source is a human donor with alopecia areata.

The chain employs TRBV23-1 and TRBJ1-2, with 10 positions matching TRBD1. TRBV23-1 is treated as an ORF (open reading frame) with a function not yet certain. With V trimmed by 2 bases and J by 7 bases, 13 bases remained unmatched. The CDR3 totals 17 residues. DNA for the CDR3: TGCGCCAGCAGTCAACCGGGACAGGGGCACACCGGGTGTGGCTACACCTTC. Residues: CASSQPGQGHTGCGYTF.

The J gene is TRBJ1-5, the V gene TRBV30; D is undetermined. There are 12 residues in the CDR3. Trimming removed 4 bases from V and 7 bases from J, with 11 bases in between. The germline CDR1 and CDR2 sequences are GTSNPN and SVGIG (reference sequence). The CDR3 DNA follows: TGTGCCTGGAAAAGGGTGAGCCAGCCCCAGCATTTT. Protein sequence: CAWKRVSQPQHF.

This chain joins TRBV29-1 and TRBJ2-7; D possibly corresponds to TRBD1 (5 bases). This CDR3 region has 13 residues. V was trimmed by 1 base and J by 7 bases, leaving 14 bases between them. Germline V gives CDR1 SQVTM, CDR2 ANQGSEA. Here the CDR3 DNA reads TGCAGCGTTGAAGGTAGTGGGGCGCGGGAGCAGTACTTC. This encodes CSVEGSGAREQYF.

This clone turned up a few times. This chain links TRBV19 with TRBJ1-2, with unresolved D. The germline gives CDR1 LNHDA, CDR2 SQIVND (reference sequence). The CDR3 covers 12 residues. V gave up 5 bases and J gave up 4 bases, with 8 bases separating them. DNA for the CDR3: TGTGCCAGTAGTCCCGGGATCTATGGCTACACCTTC. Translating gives CASSPGIYGYTF. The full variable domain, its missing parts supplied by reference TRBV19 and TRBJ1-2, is DGGITQSPKYLFRKEGQNVTLSCEQNLNHDAMYWYRQDPGQGLRLIYYSQIVNDFQKGDIAEGYSVSREKKESFPLTVTSAQKNPTAFYLCASSPGIYGYTFGSGTRLTVV.

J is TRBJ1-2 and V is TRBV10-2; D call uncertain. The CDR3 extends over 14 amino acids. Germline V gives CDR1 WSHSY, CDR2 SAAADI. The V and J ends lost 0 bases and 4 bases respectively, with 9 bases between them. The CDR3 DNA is TGCGCCAGCAGTGAGTCAGGGAGCGGCTATGGCTACACCTTC. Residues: CASSESGSGYGYTF.

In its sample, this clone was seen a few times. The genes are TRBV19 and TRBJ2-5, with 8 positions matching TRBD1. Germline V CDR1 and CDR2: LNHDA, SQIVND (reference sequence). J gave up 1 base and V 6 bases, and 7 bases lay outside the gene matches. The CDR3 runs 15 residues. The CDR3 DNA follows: TGTGCCAGTAGACGGACAGGGCCTACCCAAGAGACCCAGTACTTC. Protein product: CASRRTGPTQETQYF.

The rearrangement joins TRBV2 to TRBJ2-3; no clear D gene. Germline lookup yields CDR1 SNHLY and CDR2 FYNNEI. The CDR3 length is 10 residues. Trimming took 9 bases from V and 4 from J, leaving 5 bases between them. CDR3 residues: CARVPDTQYF. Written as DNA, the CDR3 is TGTGCCAGAGTCCCAGATACGCAGTATTTT.

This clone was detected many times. CDR3 amino acids: CASNSPGRGTQYF. CDR3 sequence (DNA): TGTGCCAGCAACTCCCCAGGGCGTGGTACGCAGTATTTT. The chain recombines TRBV7-2 with TRBJ2-3, with a tentative D call TRBD1 (5 bases). The CDR3 sequence is 13 residues long. The germline V and J ends were trimmed by 7 bases and 8 bases, with 16 bases remaining between them. In germline, CDR1 is SGHTA, CDR2 FQGNSA.

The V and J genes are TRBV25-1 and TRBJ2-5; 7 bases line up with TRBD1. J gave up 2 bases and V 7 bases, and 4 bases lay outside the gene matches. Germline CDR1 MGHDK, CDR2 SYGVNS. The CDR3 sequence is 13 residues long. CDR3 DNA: TGTGCCAGCACAGGGGGTGATCAAGAGACCCAGTACTTC. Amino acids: CASTGGDQETQYF. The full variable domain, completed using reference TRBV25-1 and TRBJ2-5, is EADIYQTPRYLVIGTGKKITLECSQTMGHDKMYWYQQDPGMELHLIHYSYGVNSTEKGDLSSESTVSRIRTEHFPLTLESARPSHTSQYLCASTGGDQETQYFGPGTRLLVL.

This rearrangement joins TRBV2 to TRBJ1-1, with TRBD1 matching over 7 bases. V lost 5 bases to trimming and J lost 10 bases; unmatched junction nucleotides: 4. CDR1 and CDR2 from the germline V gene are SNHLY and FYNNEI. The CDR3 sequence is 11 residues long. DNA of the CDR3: TGTGCCAGCAGTAATCGACAGGGAGCTTTCTTT. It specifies CASSNRQGAFF.

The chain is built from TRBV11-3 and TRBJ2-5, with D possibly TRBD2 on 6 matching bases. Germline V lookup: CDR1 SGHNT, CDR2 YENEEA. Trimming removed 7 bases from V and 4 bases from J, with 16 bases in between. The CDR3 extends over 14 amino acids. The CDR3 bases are TGTGCCAGCACGGGGGACCGTTCTCGAGAGACCCAGTACTTC. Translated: CASTGDRSRETQYF. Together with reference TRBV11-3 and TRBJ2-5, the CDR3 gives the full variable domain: EAGVVQSPRYKIIEKKQPVAFWCNPISGHNTLYWYLQNLGQGPELLIRYENEEAVDDSQLPKDRFSAERLKGVDSTLKIQPAELGDSAVYLCASTGDRSRETQYFGPGTRLLVL.

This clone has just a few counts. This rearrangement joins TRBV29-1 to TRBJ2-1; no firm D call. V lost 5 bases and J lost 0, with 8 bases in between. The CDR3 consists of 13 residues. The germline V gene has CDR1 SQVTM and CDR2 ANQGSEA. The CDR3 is CSVSGVSYNEQFF. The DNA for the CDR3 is TGCAGCGTTTCTGGGGTCTCCTACAATGAGCAGTTCTTC.

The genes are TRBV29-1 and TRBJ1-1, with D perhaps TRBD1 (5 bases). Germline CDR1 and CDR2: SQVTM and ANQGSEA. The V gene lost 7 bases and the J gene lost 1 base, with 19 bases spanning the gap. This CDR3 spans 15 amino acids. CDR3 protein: CSATLAGTGNTEAFF. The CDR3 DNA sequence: TGCAGCGCAACTTTAGCTGGAACAGGGAACACTGAAGCTTTCTTT.

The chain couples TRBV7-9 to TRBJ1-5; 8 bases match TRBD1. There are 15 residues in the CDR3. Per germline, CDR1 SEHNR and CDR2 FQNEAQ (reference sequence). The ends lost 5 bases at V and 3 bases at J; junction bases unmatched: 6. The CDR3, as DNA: TGTGCCAGCAGCCCAGGACAGGGTAACAATCAGCCCCAGCATTTT. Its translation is CASSPGQGNNQPQHF.

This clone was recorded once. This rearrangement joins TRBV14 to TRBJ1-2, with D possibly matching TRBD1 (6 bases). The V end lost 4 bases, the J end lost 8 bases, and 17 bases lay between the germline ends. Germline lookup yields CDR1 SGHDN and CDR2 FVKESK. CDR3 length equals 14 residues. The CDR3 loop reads CASSRSGATGGYTF. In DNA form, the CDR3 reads TGTGCCAGCAGCCGCTCAGGGGCCACGGGGGGCTACACCTTC.

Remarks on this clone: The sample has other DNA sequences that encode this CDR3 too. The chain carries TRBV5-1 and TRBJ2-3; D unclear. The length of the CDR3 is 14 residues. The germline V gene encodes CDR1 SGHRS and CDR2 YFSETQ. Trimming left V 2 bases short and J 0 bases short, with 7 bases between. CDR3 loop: CASSLARSTDTQYF. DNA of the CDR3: TGCGCCAGCAGCTTAGCCCGTAGCACAGATACGCAGTATTTT.

The CDR3 spells CASSEQGNYGYTF. The CDR3 DNA reads TGTGCCAGCAGTGAACAGGGGAACTATGGCTACACCTTC. The chain joins TRBV25-1 to TRBJ1-2, with a possible D match to TRBD1 (6 bases). In germline, CDR1 is MGHDK, CDR2 SYGVNS. Deletions cut 2 bases from V and 2 bases from J, with 6 bases between. The length of the CDR3 is 13 residues.

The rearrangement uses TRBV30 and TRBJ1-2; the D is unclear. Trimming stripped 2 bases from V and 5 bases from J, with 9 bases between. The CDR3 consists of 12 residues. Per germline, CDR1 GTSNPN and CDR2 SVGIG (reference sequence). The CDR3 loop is CAWSTSRYGYTF. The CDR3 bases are TGTGCCTGGAGTACTTCCAGATATGGCTACACCTTC. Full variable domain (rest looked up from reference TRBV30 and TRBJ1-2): SQTIHQWPATLVQPVGSPLSLECTVEGTSNPNLYWYRQAAGRGLQLLFYSVGIGQISSEVPQNLSASRPQDRQFILSSKKLLLSDSGFYLCAWSTSRYGYTFGSGTRLTVV.

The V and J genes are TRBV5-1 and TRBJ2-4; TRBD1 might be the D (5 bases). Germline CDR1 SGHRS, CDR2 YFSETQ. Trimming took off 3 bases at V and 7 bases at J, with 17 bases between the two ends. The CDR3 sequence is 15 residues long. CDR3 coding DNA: TGCGCCAGCAGCTCCAGGGTCGGGTTGTCGAACATTCAGTACTTC. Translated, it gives CASSSRVGLSNIQYF.

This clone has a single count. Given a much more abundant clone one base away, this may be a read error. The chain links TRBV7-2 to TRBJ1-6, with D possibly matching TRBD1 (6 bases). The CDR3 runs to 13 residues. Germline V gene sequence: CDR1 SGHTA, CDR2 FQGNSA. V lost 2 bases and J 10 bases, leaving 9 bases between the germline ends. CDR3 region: CASSLHRDSPLHF. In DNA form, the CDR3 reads TGTGCCAGCAGCTTACACAGGGACTCACCCCTCCACTTT.

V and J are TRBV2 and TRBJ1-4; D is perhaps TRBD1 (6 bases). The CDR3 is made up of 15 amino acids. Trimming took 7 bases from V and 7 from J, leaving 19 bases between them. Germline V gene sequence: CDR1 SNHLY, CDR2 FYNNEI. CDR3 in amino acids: CASTRTGSWGEKLFF. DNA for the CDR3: TGTGCCAGCACCCGAACAGGGAGTTGGGGTGAAAAACTGTTTTTT.

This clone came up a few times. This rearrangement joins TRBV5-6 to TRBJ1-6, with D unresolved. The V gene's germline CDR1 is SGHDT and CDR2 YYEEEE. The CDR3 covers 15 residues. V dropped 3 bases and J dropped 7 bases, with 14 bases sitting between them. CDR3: CASSSPAGTNSPLHF. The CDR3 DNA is TGTGCCAGCAGCTCCCCCGCAGGCACGAATTCACCCCTCCACTTT.

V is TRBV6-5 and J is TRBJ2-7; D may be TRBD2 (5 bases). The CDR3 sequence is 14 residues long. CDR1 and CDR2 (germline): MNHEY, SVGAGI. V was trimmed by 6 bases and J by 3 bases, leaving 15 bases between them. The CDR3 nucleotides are TGTGCCAGCAGCCGGGGATATAGAGGCTACGAGCAGTACTTC. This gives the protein CASSRGYRGYEQYF.

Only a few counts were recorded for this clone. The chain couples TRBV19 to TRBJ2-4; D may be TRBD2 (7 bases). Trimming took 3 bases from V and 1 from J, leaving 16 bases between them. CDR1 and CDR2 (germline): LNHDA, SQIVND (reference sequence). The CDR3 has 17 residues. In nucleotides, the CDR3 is TGTGCCAGTAGTATCGTATTCGCGGGGGCGGCCAAAAACATTCAGTACTTC. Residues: CASSIVFAGAAKNIQYF.